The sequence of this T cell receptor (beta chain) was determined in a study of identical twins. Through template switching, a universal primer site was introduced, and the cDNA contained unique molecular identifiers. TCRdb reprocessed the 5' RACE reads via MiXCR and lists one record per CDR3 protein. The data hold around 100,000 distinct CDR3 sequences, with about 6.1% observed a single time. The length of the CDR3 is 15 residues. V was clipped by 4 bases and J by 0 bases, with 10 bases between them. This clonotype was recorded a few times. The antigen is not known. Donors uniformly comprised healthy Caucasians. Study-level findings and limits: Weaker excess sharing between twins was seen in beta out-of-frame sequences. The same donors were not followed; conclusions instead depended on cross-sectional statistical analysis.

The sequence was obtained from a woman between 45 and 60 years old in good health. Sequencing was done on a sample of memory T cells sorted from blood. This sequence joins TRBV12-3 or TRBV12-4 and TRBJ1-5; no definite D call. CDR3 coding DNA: TGTGCCAGCAGTTATACCGGGAGTAGCAATCAGCCCCAGCATTTT. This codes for CASSYTGSSNQPQHF.